This T cell receptor (beta chain) originates from a study of radiotherapy plus CTLA-4 blockade in lung cancer (dated by TCRdb to 2017 to 2018). Study-level background: Objective responses were observed in 18% of enrolled patients, and disease control was achieved in approximately 32%. General conclusions and limits of the study: After treatment with radiotherapy and ipilimumab, TCR clones that originated in tumors expanded in peripheral blood. The strongest predictors of response were reported to be early dynamic shifts in blood T cell clones along with a rise in serum interferon-beta following radiation.

The study evaluated CTLA-4 blockade (ipilimumab) given together with focal radiation therapy in patients who had chemo-refractory metastatic non-small-cell lung cancer. CDR1 and CDR2 were assigned from the germline V gene (reference sequence) as LNHDA and SQIVND. Measured from the cysteine to the phenylalanine, the CDR3 is 17 residues long. The DNA shown is the 51-base CDR3, in frame from base 1. Points on this clone: Its specific antigen is unknown. Germline is not matched at one junction end, which may reflect a read error. The same CDR3 is also encoded by other DNA sequences in this sample.

Library generation was performed with the immunoSEQ multiplex PCR assay. TCRdb's version of the immuneACCESS table is confined to in-frame rearrangements and falls short of the full clone set. An unresolved V gene accounts for under half of the shortfall where checked; the remainder is of unknown origin. Here the sample has about 100,000 clones; 83% occur a single time. The top ten clonotypes cover roughly 0.85% of the sample. The receptor was isolated from a human donor with non-small cell lung cancer who had stable disease on radiotherapy plus ipilimumab. Sample: peripheral blood, taken from a patient treated with radiotherapy plus ipilimumab. This chain is built from TRBV19 and TRBJ1-1; 8 central nucleotides agree with TRBD1. The DNA sequence is as follows: TGCGCCAGTAGTTCAGGGGGCCGGCAGGACGGGGGAACTGAAGCTTTCTTT. Its amino acids are CASSSGGRQDGGTEAFF.